These T cell receptor beta chains were read from a single sample in a study of blood T cell repertoires in COVID-19. The method was immunoSEQ multiplex PCR; TCRdb's version includes in-frame clones alone and lacks a portion of them. Of around 170,000 clones in the sample, approximately 80% were seen once. The sample consisted of peripheral blood. Receptor source: a woman aged 60-70 years with acute or convalescent COVID-19. CDR3s leave out the opening cysteine and the closing phenylalanine or tryptophan.

>TRBV19|TRBJ2-5
ASMGPPSAIQY
>TRBV7-9|TRBJ2-1
ASSTRTSGVTYNEQF
>TRBV7-2|TRBJ2-2
ASSLRTLTTGELF
>TRBV28|TRBJ1-1
ASSPRVGHTEAF
>TRBV6-1|TRBJ1-5
ASSEATGYSNQPQH
>TRBV6-4|TRBJ2-2
ASSVSDRGLGSSTGELF
>TRBV7-2|TRBJ1-5
ASSSGGLSNQPQH
>TRBV3-1/TRBV3-2|TRBJ2-7
ASSPQGNRGGGYEQY
>TRBV27|TRBJ1-6
ASSLTFTLNSPLH
>TRBV19|TRBJ2-3
ASSILGIHSTDTQY